The 24 T cell receptor beta chains given below trace back to one sample, sequenced in a study of blood T cells in healthy people across ages. Through a sample-barcoded 5' primer and a J-beta primer mix, a second PCR was run for 7 to 11 cycles. In TCRdb, the 5' RACE reads were re-called with MiXCR into one record per CDR3 protein. The sample shows about 800,000 distinct CDR3 sequences, roughly 25% of them seen only once. This sample also appeared in a second study, on T cells of mothers and their children.

Source material: blood. The receptor set was obtained from a boy aged 5-17 years in good health.

Comments on this clonotype: A read error may account for a junction end that differs from germline. V gene TRBV7-8 combines with J gene TRBJ2-1, with 7 bases fitting TRBD2. The CDR3 has 14 residues. The V gene's germline CDR1 is SGHVS and CDR2 FQNEAQ. CDR3 sequence reads: CANSLDLAGAKAFF. CDR3 nucleotide sequence: TGTGCCAACAGCTTAGATCTGGCGGGAGCCAAGGCGTTCTTC.

The rearrangement uses TRBV7-9 and TRBJ2-1; D gene uncertain. Between the trimmed V and J ends, which lost 4 bases and 1 base, there was a span of 11 bases. This CDR3 spans 15 amino acids. The germline V gene encodes CDR1 SEHNR and CDR2 FQNEAQ (reference sequence). Here the CDR3 DNA reads TGTGCCAGCAGCTCCAGCAGCATGTCCTACAATGAGCAGTTCTTC. Translated: CASSSSSMSYNEQFF. Together with reference TRBV7-9 and TRBJ2-1, the CDR3 gives the full variable domain: DTGVSQNPRHKITKRGQNVTFRCDPISEHNRLYWYRQTLGQGPEFLTYFQNEAQLEKSRLLSDRFSAERPKGSFSTLEIQRTEQGDSAMYLCASSSSSMSYNEQFFGPGTRLTVL.

This clonotype was recorded only once. The chain has TRBV5-1 and TRBJ2-7; 7 bases align to TRBD1. The germline V gene has CDR1 SGHRS and CDR2 YFSETQ. The V gene end was trimmed by 2 bases and the J gene end by 6 bases; junction bases not matched to a gene: 5. The CDR3 length is 13 residues. CDR3 region: CASSFGGQSEQYF. The CDR3 coding sequence is TGCGCCAGCAGCTTTGGGGGACAGAGCGAGCAGTACTTC. Full variable domain (missing parts from reference TRBV5-1 and TRBJ2-7): KAGVTQTPRYLIKTRGQQVTLSCSPISGHRSVSWYQQTPGQGLQFLFEYFSETQRNKGNFPGRFSGRQFSNSRSEMNVSTLELGDSALYLCASSFGGQSEQYFGPGTRLTVT.

This clonotype was observed many times. The chain employs TRBV7-9 and TRBJ2-4, with D tentatively TRBD1 (6 bases). V was trimmed by 4 bases and J by 0 bases, leaving 16 bases between them. This CDR3 is built from 17 residues. The germline gives CDR1 SEHNR, CDR2 FQNEAQ (reference sequence). CDR3 residues: CASSSTGTPLAKNIQYF. CDR3 nucleotide sequence: TGTGCCAGCAGCTCTACCGGGACACCTCTAGCCAAAAACATTCAGTACTTC. The variable domain in full, with the rest retrieved from reference TRBV7-9 and TRBJ2-4, is DTGVSQNPRHKITKRGQNVTFRCDPISEHNRLYWYRQTLGQGPEFLTYFQNEAQLEKSRLLSDRFSAERPKGSFSTLEIQRTEQGDSAMYLCASSSTGTPLAKNIQYFGAGTRLSVL.

This clonotype turned up a few times. The chain recombines TRBV28 with TRBJ2-5; the match to TRBD2 covers 8 bases. Trimming cost V 7 bases and J 4 bases; bases outside gene matches: 8. CDR3 length equals 14 residues. CDR1 is MDHEN, CDR2 SYDVKM, per germline. The CDR3 coding sequence is TGTGCCAGCAACAACGGGGGGGCAGGAGAGACCCAGTACTTC. Translation: CASNNGGAGETQYF.

The J gene is TRBJ2-1, the V gene TRBV29-1, with D unclear. Looked up from germline, CDR1 is SQVTM and CDR2 is ANQGSEA. The CDR3 length is 11 residues. V was shortened by 2 bases and J by 3 bases, with 2 bases between the two germline ends. CDR3 residues: CSVELYNEQFF. The CDR3 DNA is TGCAGCGTTGAACTCTACAATGAGCAGTTCTTC.

The chain employs TRBV20-1 and TRBJ2-5, with 10 bases fitting TRBD1. There are 13 residues in the CDR3. The V gene end was trimmed by 5 bases and the J gene end by 5 bases; junction bases not matched to a gene: 5. From germline, CDR1 is DFQATT and CDR2 SNEGSKA (reference sequence). The CDR3 DNA reads as TGCAGTGCTGGACAGGGGGGGGTGGAGACCCAGTACTTC. This codes for CSAGQGGVETQYF.

This clonotype occurred a few times. This chain joins TRBV4-3 and TRBJ2-7; D perhaps matches TRBD2 (5 bases). Germline V gene lookup returns CDR1 LGHNA and CDR2 YSLEER. The CDR3 sequence is 18 residues long. V was shortened by 0 bases and J by 2 bases, with 20 bases between the two germline ends. The CDR3 DNA is TGCGCCAGCAGCCAAGAATATATTTGGGAGAAAAGAACCTACGAGCAGTACTTC. It yields the protein CASSQEYIWEKRTYEQYF.

This clonotype was seen only a few times. The chain carries TRBV29-1 and TRBJ2-4, with a tentative D call TRBD1 (7 bases). The CDR3 has 16 amino acids. The germline V gene encodes CDR1 SQVTM and CDR2 ANQGSEA. Trimming shortened V by 0 bases and J by 1 base, and 13 bases separated the two germline ends. The chain's CDR3 is CSVEEGGGFAKNIQYF. The CDR3, as DNA: TGCAGCGTTGAAGAAGGAGGGGGCTTTGCCAAAAACATTCAGTACTTC. The variable domain in full, with the rest retrieved from reference TRBV29-1 and TRBJ2-4, is SAVISQKPSRDICQRGTSLTIQCQVDSQVTMMFWYRQQPGQSLTLIATANQGSEATYESGFVIDKFPISRPNLTFSTLTVSNMSPEDSSIYLCSVEEGGGFAKNIQYFGAGTRLSVL.

The rearrangement uses TRBV28 and TRBJ2-1; the D gene is possibly TRBD1 (6 bases). Germline V gives CDR1 MDHEN, CDR2 SYDVKM. This CDR3 spans 15 amino acids. V gave up 1 base and J gave up 3 bases, with 10 bases separating them. In DNA, the CDR3 is TGTGCCAGCAGTTTATTTGGGGGCGACTACAATGAGCAGTTCTTC. This translates into CASSLFGGDYNEQFF.

This clonotype was seen a handful of times. V usage is TRBV7-2 and J usage is TRBJ2-3, with TRBD2 matching over 10 bases. The V segment lost 5 bases and the J segment 1 base; nucleotides outside the gene matches: 6. The CDR3 extends over 16 amino acids. CDR1 SGHTA and CDR2 FQGNSA come from the germline V gene. CDR3 loop: CASSENLAGGTDTQYF. The CDR3, as DNA: TGTGCCAGCAGCGAGAATCTAGCGGGGGGCACAGATACGCAGTATTTT.

This chain joins TRBV4-3 and TRBJ2-5; the match to TRBD2 covers 8 bases. The J call is doubtful: the DNA matches TRBJ2-1 better. Per germline, CDR1 LGHNA and CDR2 YSLEER. This CDR3 has 14 amino acids. CDR3 sequence reads: CASSQYGGAYEQFF. The CDR3 region has the DNA TGCGCCAGCAGCCAATACGGGGGGGCCTATGAGCAGTTCTTC.

This clonotype was observed a few times. V is TRBV12-3 or TRBV12-4 and J is TRBJ2-3; TRBD1 matches 7 bases. Trimming removed 5 bases from V and 0 bases from J; junction bases left unmatched: 5. The CDR3 consists of 15 residues. The CDR3 DNA sequence: TGTGCCAGCAGTCCAACGACAGGGAGCACAGATACGCAGTATTTT. It specifies CASSPTTGSTDTQYF.

The chain has TRBV12-3 or TRBV12-4 and TRBJ2-6; TRBD1 agrees at 8 bases. This CDR3 comprises 17 residues. With 2 bases clipped from V and 0 bases from J, the junction kept 3 bases outside the gene matches. This chain's CDR3 is CASSLRQGSSGANVLTF. The CDR3 DNA reads TGTGCCAGCAGTTTACGACAGGGGAGCTCTGGGGCCAACGTCCTGACTTTC.

This sequence joins TRBV7-2 and TRBJ2-2; TRBD1 matches at 7 bases. V lost 3 bases to trimming and J lost 6 bases; unmatched junction nucleotides: 7. Germline V gene data show CDR1 as SGHTA and CDR2 as FQGNSA. This CDR3 is built from 15 residues. The CDR3 reads CASSFRQGDAGELFF. CDR3 sequence (DNA): TGTGCCAGCAGCTTTAGACAGGGTGACGCCGGGGAGCTGTTTTTT.

V usage is TRBV4-2 and J usage is TRBJ2-1, with 11 bases lining up with TRBD1. The length of the CDR3 is 15 residues. Trimming took 5 bases from V and 5 from J; bases not matched to a gene: 5. Germline V gene data show CDR1 as LGHNA and CDR2 as YNFKEQ. CDR3 coding DNA: TGTGCCAGCAGCTCCTGGACAGGGGGCCACAATGAGCAGTTCTTC. This codes for CASSSWTGGHNEQFF.

This clonotype was recorded at least ten times. The chain couples TRBV18 to TRBJ2-5; D is uncertain. This CDR3 has 14 residues. CDR1 is KGHSH, CDR2 LQKENI, per germline. Trimming stripped 0 bases from V and 2 bases from J, with 7 bases between. The CDR3 spells CASSPPGRQETQYF. Here the CDR3 DNA reads TGTGCCAGCTCACCACCAGGGCGGCAAGAGACCCAGTACTTC.

This clonotype was seen only a few times. This chain's CDR3 is CSARGQGGYNEQFF. In DNA form, the CDR3 reads TGCAGTGCTAGAGGGCAGGGGGGATACAATGAGCAGTTCTTC. This rearrangement joins TRBV20-1 to TRBJ2-1; D perhaps matches TRBD1 (7 bases). CDR3 length equals 14 residues. V was clipped by 1 base and J by 4 bases, with 11 bases between them. The germline CDR1 and CDR2 sequences are DFQATT and SNEGSKA (reference sequence).

In DNA, the CDR3 is TGTGCCAGCAGCCGCATTACGGGACTTACCGGAATAGCTAGCACAGATACGCAGTATTTT. Protein: CASSRITGLTGIASTDTQYF. The rearrangement uses TRBV4-2 and TRBJ2-3; D may be TRBD2 (6 bases). V gave up 4 bases and J gave up 0 bases, with 26 bases separating them. The CDR3 is 20 residues long. Per the germline V gene, CDR1 is LGHNA and CDR2 is YNFKEQ.

The chain recombines TRBV7-2 with TRBJ2-7, with TRBD1 matching over 8 bases. V shed 1 base and J 4 bases; nucleotides not matched to a gene: 6. Germline V gene lookup returns CDR1 SGHTA and CDR2 FQGNSA. The CDR3 contains 15 residues. CDR3 amino acids: CASSLGHGQGYEQYF. CDR3 coding DNA: TGTGCCAGCAGCTTAGGACACGGACAGGGTTACGAGCAGTACTTC.

In this sample, this clonotype turned up a few times. V gene TRBV28 combines with J gene TRBJ1-5, with a possible D match to TRBD1 (5 bases). Germline values: CDR1 MDHEN, CDR2 SYDVKM. The V end lost 3 bases, the J end lost 1 base, and 13 bases lay between the germline ends. There are 16 residues in the CDR3. The DNA of the CDR3 is TGTGCCAGCAGTTTTGGCAGGGCTGGGAGCAATCAGCCCCAGCATTTT. It specifies CASSFGRAGSNQPQHF.

The CDR3 coding sequence is TGTGCCAGTAGTATATGGCAGGACGTCACGAACACCGGGGAGCTGTTTTTT. Amino acids: CASSIWQDVTNTGELFF. V is TRBV19 and J is TRBJ2-2, with D hard to call. Germline CDR1 reads LNHDA; CDR2 reads SQIVND (reference sequence). CDR3 size: 17 residues. V shed 2 bases and J shed 0 bases, with 13 bases lying between them.

J is TRBJ1-4 and V is TRBV7-6; TRBD1 aligns across 7 bases. The CDR3 consists of 15 residues. The J segment lost 7 bases and the V segment lost 0 bases, leaving 5 bases of the junction unmatched. Per the germline V gene, CDR1 is SGHVS and CDR2 is FNYEAQ. The CDR3 region is CASSLAGTVSEKLFF. CDR3 bases: TGTGCCAGCAGCTTAGCGGGGACAGTTAGTGAAAAACTGTTTTTT.

The V and J genes are TRBV29-1 and TRBJ2-1, with 14 bases lining up with TRBD2. The V gene's germline CDR1 is SQVTM and CDR2 ANQGSEA. The CDR3 totals 13 residues. After removal of 6 bases from V and 8 bases from J, the junction contained 3 bases not matched to a gene. For the CDR3, the DNA is TGCAGCGTAGGGACTAGCGGGAGCCATGAGCAGTTCTTC. Its translation: CSVGTSGSHEQFF.